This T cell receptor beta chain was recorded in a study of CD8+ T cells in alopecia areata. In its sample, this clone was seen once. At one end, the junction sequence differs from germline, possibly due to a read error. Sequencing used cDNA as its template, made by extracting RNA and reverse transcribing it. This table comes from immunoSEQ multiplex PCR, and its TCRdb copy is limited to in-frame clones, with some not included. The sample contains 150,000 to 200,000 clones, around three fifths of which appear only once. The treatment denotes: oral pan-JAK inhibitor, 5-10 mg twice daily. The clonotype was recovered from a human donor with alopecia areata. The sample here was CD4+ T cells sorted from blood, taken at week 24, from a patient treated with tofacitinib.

As DNA, the CDR3 is TGTGCCAGCAGCCAAGATGTGGGAATCCTCTACACTGAGCAGTTCTTC. It encodes CASSQDVGILYTEQFF. V usage is TRBV14 and J usage is TRBJ2-1, with no clear D. This CDR3 is 16 amino acids long. Looked up from germline, CDR1 is SGHDN and CDR2 is FVKESK.